This T cell receptor (beta chain) was captured by sequencing in a study of blood T cell repertoires in COVID-19. On the study more broadly: The cDNA or gDNA used as material had been derived from T cells, B-cell-depleted T cells, or PBMCs.

Clones were read by immunoSEQ multiplex PCR, and TCRdb kept only the in-frame ones, dropping some. The sample records about 270,000 clones, roughly 85% being singletons. Germline CDR1 SGHVS, CDR2 FNYEAQ. Trimming removed 1 base from V and 10 bases from J; junction bases left unmatched: 8. The CDR3 consists of 16 residues. V usage is TRBV7-6 and J usage is TRBJ1-6, with 9 nucleotides matching TRBD1. The specimen was peripheral blood. The clonotype was recovered from a woman between 18 and 29 years old with acute or convalescent COVID-19. The CDR3 spells CASSLGGTGGRSPLHF. CDR3 DNA: TGTGCCAGCAGCTTAGGAGGAACAGGGGGCAGGTCACCCCTCCACTTT.